The TCR beta chain under discussion was sequenced for a study of cytomegalovirus exposure and HLA in healthy donors. The study's findings and limits: The dataset shows that most TCR sequences were rare, while some public TCRs occurred in many donors. Roughly uniform sequencing depth across donors was assumed, possibly incorrectly. In an earlier analysis, productive rearrangement rates for most beta V segments clustered near 87% or 30%.

V lost 7 bases, J lost 4 bases, and 13 bases stayed unmatched. Germline loops: CDR1 SNHLY, CDR2 FYNNEI. CDR3 length: 16 residues. As to this clone: Its antigen is still unknown.

Vbeta (60) and Jbeta (13) primers were used in the PCR. Profiled with immunoSEQ multiplex PCR; TCRdb holds only in-frame clones, not every one. The sample shows about 200,000 clones, 65% to 85% of them seen only once. V is TRBV2 and J is TRBJ1-2, with TRBD1 matching 9 bases. The source material was PBMCs. The source of this sequence is a man between 40 and 49 years old in good health and CMV-seropositive. This CDR3 reads CASTDTGTGLFYGYTF. The CDR3 DNA sequence: TGTGCCAGCACCGATACCGGGACAGGGTTGTTCTATGGCTACACCTTC.